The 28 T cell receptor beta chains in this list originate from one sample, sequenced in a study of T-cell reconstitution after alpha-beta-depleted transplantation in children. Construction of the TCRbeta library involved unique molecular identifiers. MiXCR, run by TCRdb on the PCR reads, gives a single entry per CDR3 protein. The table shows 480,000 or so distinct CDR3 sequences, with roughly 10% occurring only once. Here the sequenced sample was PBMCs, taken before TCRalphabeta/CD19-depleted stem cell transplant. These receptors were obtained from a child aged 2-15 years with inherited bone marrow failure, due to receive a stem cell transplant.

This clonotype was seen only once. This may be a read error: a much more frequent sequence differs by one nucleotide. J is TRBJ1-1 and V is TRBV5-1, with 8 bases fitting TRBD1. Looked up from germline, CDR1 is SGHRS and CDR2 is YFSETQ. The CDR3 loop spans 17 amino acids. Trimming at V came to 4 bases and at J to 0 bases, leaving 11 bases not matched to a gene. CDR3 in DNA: TGCGCCAGCAGCATGGGGACAGGTGTGCTCATGAACACTGAAGCTTTCTTT. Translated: CASSMGTGVLMNTEAFF.

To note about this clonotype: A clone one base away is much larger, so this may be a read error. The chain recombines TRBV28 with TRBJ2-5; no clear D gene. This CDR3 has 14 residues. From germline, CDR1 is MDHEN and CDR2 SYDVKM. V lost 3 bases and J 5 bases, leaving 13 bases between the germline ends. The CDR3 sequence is CASSLLGQEETQYF. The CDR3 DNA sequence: TGTGCCAGCAGTTTGCTCGGCCAGGAGGAGACCCAGTACTTC.

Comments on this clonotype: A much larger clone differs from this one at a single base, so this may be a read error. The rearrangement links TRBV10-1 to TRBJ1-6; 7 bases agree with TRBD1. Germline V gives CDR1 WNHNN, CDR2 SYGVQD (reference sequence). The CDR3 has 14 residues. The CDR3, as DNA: TGCGCCAGCAGCGCGACAGGGTGGAATTCACCCTTCCACTTT. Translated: CASSATGWNSPFHF.

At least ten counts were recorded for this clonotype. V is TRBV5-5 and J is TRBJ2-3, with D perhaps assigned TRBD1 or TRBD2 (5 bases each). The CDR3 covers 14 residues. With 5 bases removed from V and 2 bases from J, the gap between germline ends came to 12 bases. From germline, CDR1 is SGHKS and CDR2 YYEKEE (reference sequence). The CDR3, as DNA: TGTGCCAGCAGGACGCGAGGGGTCACAGATACGCAGTATTTT. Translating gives CASRTRGVTDTQYF.

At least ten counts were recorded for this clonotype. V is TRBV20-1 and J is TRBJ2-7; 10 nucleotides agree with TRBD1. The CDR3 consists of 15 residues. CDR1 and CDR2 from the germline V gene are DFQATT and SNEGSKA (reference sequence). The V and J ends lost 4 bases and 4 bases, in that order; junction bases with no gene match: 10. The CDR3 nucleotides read TGCAGTGCTATGCTGCCGGGACAGGGGATTTACGAGCAGTACTTC. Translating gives CSAMLPGQGIYEQYF.

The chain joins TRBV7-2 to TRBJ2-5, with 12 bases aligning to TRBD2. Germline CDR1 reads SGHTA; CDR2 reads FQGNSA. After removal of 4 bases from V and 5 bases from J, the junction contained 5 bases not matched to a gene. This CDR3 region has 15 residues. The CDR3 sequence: CASSSSGRARETQYF. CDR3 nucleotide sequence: TGTGCCAGCAGCTCTAGCGGGAGGGCCAGGGAGACCCAGTACTTC.

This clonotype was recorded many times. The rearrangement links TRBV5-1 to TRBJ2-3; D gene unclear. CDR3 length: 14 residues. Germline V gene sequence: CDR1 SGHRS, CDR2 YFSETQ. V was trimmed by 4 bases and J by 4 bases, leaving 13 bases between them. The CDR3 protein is CASSTVNGPDTQYF. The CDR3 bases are TGCGCCAGCAGCACGGTCAATGGGCCAGATACGCAGTATTTT.

The CDR3, as DNA: TGTGCCAGCAGCCCGATGTTTGGGAGGATCAACGAGCAGTACTTC. It yields the protein CASSPMFGRINEQYF. This sequence joins TRBV12-3 or TRBV12-4 and TRBJ2-7; weak D call: TRBD2 (6 bases). CDR3 length equals 15 residues. V lost 6 bases and J lost 5, with 20 bases in between.

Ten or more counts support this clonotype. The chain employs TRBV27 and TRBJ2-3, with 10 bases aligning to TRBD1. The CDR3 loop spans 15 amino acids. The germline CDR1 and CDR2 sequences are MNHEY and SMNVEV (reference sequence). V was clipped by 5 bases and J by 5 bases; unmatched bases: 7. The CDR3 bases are TGTGCCAGCAGTCTCGACAGGGGGCTGGTAGATACGCAGTATTTT. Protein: CASSLDRGLVDTQYF.

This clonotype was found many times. Here the CDR3 DNA reads TGTGCCAGCAGTGATGGCGGATACGAGCAGTACTTC. This translates into CASSDGGYEQYF. The V gene is TRBV6-1, the J gene TRBJ2-7; D call uncertain. Germline CDR1 is MNHNS and CDR2 is SASEGT. CDR3 length: 12 residues. V lost 3 bases to trimming and J lost 4 bases, with 7 bases between them.

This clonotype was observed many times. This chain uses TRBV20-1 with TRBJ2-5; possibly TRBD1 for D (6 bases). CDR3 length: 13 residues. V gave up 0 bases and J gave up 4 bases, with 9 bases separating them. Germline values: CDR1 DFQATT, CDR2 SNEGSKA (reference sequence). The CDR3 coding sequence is TGCAGTGCTAGAGATCTCAGGGGAGAGACCCAGTACTTC. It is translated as CSARDLRGETQYF.

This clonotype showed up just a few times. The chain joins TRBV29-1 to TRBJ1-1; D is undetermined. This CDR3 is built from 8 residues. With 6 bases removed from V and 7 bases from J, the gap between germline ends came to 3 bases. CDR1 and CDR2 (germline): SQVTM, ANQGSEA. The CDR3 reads CSVDEAFF. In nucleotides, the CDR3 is TGCAGCGTGGATGAAGCTTTCTTT.

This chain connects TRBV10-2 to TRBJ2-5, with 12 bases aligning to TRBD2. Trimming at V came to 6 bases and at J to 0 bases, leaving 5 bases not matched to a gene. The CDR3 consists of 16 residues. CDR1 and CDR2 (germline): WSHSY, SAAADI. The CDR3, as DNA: TGCGCCAGCAGGAGACTAGCGGGAGAGGACCAAGAGACCCAGTACTTC. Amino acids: CASRRLAGEDQETQYF.

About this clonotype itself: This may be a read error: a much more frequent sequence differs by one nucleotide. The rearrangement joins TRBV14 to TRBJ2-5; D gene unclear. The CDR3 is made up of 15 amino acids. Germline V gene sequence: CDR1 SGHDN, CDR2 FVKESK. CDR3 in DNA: TGTGCCAGCAGCCAAGGGTACGAGGTCCAAAAGACCCAGTACTTC. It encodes CASSQGYEVQKTQYF.

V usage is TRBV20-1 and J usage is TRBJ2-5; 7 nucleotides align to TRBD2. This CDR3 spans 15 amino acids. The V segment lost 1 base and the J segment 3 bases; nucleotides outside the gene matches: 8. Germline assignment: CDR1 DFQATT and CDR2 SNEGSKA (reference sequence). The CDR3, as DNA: TGCAGTGCTAGAGGAGTACGCGGACTAGAAGAGACCCAGTACTTC. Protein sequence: CSARGVRGLEETQYF.

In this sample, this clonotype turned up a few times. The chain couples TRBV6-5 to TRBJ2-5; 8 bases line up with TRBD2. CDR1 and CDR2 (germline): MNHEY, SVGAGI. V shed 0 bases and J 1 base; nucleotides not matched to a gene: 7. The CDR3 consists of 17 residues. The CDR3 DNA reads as TGTGCCAGCAGTTACTCCTGGGGGCGGGAGGCCCAAGAGACCCAGTACTTC. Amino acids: CASSYSWGREAQETQYF.

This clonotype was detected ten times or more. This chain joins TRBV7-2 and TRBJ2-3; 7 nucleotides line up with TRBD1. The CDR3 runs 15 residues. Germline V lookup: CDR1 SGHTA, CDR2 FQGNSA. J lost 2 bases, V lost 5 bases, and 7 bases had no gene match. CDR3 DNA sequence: TGTGCCAGCAGCCTCGAGACAGGGCCCACAGATACGCAGTATTTT. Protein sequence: CASSLETGPTDTQYF.

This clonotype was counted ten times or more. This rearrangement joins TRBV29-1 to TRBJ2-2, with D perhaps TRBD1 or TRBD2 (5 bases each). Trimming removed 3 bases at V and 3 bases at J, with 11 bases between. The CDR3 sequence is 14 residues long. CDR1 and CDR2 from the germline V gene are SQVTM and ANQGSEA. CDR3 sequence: CSVDLQGDTGELFF. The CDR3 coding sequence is TGCAGCGTTGATTTGCAGGGAGACACCGGGGAGCTGTTTTTT.

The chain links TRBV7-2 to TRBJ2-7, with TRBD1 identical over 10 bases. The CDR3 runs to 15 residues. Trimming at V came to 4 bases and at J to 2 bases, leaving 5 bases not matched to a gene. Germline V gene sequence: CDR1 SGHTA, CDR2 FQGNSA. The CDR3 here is CASSWGQGTTYEQYF. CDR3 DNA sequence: TGTGCCAGCAGCTGGGGACAGGGGACTACCTACGAGCAGTACTTC.

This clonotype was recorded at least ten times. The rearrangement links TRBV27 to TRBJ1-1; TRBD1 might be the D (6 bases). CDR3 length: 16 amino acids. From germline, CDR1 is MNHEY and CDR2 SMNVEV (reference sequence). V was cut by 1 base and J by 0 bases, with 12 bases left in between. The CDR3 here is CASSLYPGGMNTEAFF. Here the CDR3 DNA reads TGTGCCAGCAGTTTATATCCGGGGGGCATGAACACTGAAGCTTTCTTT.

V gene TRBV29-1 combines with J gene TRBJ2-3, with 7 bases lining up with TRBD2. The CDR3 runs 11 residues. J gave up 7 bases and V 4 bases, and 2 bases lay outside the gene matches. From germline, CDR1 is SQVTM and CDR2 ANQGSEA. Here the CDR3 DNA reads TGCAGCGTTGTCGGGGGGAATACGCAGTATTTT. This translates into CSVVGGNTQYF.

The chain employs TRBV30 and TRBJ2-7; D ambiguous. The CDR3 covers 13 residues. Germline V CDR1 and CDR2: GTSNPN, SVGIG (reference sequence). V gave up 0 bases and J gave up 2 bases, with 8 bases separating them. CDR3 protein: CAWSVLGPYEQYF. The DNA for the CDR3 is TGTGCCTGGAGTGTACTGGGTCCCTACGAGCAGTACTTC. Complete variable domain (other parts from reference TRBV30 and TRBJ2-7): SQTIHQWPATLVQPVGSPLSLECTVEGTSNPNLYWYRQAAGRGLQLLFYSVGIGQISSEVPQNLSASRPQDRQFILSSKKLLLSDSGFYLCAWSVLGPYEQYFGPGTRLTVT.

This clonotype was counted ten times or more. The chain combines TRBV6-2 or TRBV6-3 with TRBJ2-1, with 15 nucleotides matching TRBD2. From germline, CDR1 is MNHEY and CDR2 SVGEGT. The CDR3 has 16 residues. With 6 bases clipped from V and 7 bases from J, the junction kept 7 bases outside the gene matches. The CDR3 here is CASRGTSGRRLNEQFF. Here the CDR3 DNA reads TGTGCCAGCAGAGGGACTAGCGGGAGGCGGTTGAATGAGCAGTTCTTC.

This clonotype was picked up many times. CDR3 protein: CASSQTTGNYGYTF. The CDR3, as DNA: TGCGCCAGCAGCCAAACGACAGGGAACTATGGCTACACCTTC. The chain couples TRBV5-1 to TRBJ1-2; 7 bases line up with TRBD1. The germline V gene encodes CDR1 SGHRS and CDR2 YFSETQ. V shed 4 bases, J shed 2 bases, and the junction held 5 bases outside the gene matches. The CDR3 covers 14 residues.

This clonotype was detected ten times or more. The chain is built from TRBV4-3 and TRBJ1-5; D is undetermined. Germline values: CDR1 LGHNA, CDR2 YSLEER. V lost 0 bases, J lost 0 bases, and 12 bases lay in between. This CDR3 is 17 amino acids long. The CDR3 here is CASSQDSSGDSNQPQHF. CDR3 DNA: TGCGCCAGCAGCCAAGATAGTTCGGGTGATAGCAATCAGCCCCAGCATTTT.

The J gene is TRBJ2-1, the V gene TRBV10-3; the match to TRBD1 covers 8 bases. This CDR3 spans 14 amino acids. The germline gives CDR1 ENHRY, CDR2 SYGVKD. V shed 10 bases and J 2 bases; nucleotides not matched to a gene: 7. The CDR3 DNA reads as TGTGCCACCTCGGACAGGGTGGCCTACAATGAGCAGTTCTTC. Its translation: CATSDRVAYNEQFF.

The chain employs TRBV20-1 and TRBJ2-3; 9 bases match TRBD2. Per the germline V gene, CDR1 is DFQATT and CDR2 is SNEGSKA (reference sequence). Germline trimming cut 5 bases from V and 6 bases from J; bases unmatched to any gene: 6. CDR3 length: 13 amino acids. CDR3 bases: TGCAGTGCTCTAGTAGCGGGAGTGGATACGCAGTATTTT. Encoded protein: CSALVAGVDTQYF.

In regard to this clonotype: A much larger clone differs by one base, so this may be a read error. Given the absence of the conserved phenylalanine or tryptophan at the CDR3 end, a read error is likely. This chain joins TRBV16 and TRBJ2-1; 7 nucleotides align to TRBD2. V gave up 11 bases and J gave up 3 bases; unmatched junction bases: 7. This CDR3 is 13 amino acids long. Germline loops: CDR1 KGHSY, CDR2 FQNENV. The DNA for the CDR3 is TGTGCCGCACGGAGCGGGAACTACAATGAGCAGTTCTTG. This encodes CAARSGNYNEQFL.